The clone carrying this TCR beta chain was observed a few times. Its matching antigen is unknown. All participating donors were Caucasian adults from Nashville, Tennessee. This record belongs to a study of shared clonotypes between healthy human individuals. Study results and caveats: Against clonotypes common to all four donors, non-shared ones had lower generation probabilities.

Sorted-subset replicate PCRs used around 0.2 ug DNA, some 33,000 T cell genomes. Data came from immunoSEQ multiplex PCR; TCRdb stores just in-frame clones and leaves some out. The profile shows 1 million to 1.2 million clones, about 80% of them singletons. Germline V gene data show CDR1 as MDHEN and CDR2 as SYDVKM. The CDR3 consists of 16 residues. With V trimmed by 4 bases and J by 1 base, 6 bases remained unmatched. This clonotype originated in a man aged 18 to 30 in good health. Some clones in this sample may be carry-over from other donors' samples. Sequencing was done on a sample of memory CD4+ T cells from PBMCs. Subset denoted: CD45RA-negative fraction. This chain links TRBV28 with TRBJ2-1; 8 bases fit TRBD2. As DNA, the CDR3 is TGTGCCAGCAGTTCCGCCGGGGGGGCATCCTACAATGAGCAGTTCTTC. Amino acids: CASSSAGGASYNEQFF.